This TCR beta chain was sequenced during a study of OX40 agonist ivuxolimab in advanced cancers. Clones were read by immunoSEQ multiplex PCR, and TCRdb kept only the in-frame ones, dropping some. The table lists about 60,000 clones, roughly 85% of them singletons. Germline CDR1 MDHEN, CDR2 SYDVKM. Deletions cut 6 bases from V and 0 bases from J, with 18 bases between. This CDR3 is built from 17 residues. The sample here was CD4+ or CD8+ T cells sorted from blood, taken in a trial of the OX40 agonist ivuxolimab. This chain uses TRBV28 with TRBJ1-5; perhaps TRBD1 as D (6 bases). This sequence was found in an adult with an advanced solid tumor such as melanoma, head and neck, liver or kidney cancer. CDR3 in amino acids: CASSPPSGHLSNQPQHF. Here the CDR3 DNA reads TGTGCCAGCAGCCCTCCTTCGGGACACCTTAGCAATCAGCCCCAGCATTTT.